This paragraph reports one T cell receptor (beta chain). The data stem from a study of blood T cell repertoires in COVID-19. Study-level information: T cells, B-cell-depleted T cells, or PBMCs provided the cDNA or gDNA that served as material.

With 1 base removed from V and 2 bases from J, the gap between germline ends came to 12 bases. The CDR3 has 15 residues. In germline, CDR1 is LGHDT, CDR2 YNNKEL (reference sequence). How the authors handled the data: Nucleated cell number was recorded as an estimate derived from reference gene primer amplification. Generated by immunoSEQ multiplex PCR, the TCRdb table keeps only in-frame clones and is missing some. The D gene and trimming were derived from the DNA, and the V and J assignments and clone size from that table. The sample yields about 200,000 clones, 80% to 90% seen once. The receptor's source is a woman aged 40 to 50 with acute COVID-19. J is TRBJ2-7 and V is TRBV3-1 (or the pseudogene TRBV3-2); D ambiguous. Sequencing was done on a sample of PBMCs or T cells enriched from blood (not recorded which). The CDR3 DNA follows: TGTGCCAGCAGCCAAGTTTTTAGCTTCCCCTACGAGCAGTACTTC. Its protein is CASSQVFSFPYEQYF.